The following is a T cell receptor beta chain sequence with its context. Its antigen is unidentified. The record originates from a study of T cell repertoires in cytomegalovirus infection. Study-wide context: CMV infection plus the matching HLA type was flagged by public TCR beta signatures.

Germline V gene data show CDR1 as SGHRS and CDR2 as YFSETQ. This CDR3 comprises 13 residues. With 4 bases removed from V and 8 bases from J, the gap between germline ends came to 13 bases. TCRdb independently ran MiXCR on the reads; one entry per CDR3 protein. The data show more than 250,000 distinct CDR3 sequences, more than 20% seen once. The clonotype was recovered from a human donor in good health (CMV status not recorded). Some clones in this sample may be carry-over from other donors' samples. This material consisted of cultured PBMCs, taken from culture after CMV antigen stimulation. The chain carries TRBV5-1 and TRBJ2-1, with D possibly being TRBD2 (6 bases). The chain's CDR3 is CASSLRERDEQFF. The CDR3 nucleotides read TGCGCCAGCAGCCTCCGGGAGAGGGATGAGCAGTTCTTC.